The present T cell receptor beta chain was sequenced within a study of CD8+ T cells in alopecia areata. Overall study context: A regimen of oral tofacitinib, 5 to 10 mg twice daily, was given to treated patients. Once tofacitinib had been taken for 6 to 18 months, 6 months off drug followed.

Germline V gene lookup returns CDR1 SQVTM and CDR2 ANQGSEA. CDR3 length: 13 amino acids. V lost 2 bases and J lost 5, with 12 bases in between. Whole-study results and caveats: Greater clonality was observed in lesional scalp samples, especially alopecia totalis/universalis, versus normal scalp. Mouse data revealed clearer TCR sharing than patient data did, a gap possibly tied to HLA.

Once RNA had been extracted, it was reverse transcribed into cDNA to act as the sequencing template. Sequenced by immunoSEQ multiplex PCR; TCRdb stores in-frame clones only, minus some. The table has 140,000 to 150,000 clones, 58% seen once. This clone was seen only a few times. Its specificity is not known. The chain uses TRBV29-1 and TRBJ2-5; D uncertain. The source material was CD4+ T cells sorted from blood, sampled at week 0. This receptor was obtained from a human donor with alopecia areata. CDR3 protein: CSVEREIRETQYF. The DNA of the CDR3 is TGCAGCGTTGAAAGGGAAATCCGGGAGACCCAGTACTTC.